This passage covers 5 T cell receptor beta chains from one sample sequenced in a study of cytomegalovirus exposure and HLA in healthy donors. 13 Jbeta primers and 60 Vbeta primers were used for the PCR. Repertoires were generated with immunoSEQ multiplex PCR, while TCRdb's copy carries only in-frame clones and drops some. The sample lists around 300,000 clones, around 90% occurring once. The material sequenced was PBMCs. These TCRs come from a young woman in good health and CMV-seronegative.

The genes are TRBV30 and TRBJ2-7, with D tentatively TRBD1 (6 bases). The germline gives CDR1 GTSNPN, CDR2 SVGIG (reference sequence). The CDR3 runs 14 residues. The ends were cut back, 8 bases at V and 3 bases at J, with 20 bases in the middle. The CDR3 DNA reads as TGTGCCGGGTTAGGGGGTCCACGGGGCTACGAGCAGTACTTC. It specifies CAGLGGPRGYEQYF. The whole variable domain, filled in from reference TRBV30 and TRBJ2-7, reads SQTIHQWPATLVQPVGSPLSLECTVEGTSNPNLYWYRQAAGRGLQLLFYSVGIGQISSEVPQNLSASRPQDRQFILSSKKLLLSDSGFYLCAGLGGPRGYEQYFGPGTRLTVT.

V and J are TRBV27 and TRBJ2-3, with 11 bases matching TRBD1. The CDR3 has 14 residues. Trimming removed 6 bases from V and 4 bases from J; junction bases left unmatched: 3. Germline V gene data show CDR1 as MNHEY and CDR2 as SMNVEV (reference sequence). The CDR3: CASRWTGGPDTQYF. The CDR3 region has the DNA TGTGCCAGCAGATGGACAGGGGGCCCAGATACGCAGTATTTT.

The genes are TRBV4-2 and TRBJ2-7; possible D gene TRBD1, 7 bases. Trimming removed 4 bases from V and 1 base from J, with 20 bases in between. This CDR3 has 17 amino acids. Germline lookup yields CDR1 LGHNA and CDR2 YNFKEQ. The DNA for the CDR3 is TGTGCCAGCAGCCGCGGGACAGCAAACGGCGGGTCCTACGAGCAGTACTTC. Encoded protein: CASSRGTANGGSYEQYF.

This clone was seen just once. This sequence joins TRBV10-3 and TRBJ2-7; a possible D gene is TRBD1 (5 bases). CDR1 ENHRY and CDR2 SYGVKD come from the germline V gene. The CDR3 sequence is 14 residues long. V was clipped by 2 bases and J by 0 bases, with 8 bases between them. The CDR3 reads CAISETGISYEQYF. In DNA form, the CDR3 reads TGTGCCATCAGTGAGACAGGAATCTCCTACGAGCAGTACTTC.

The CDR3: CASSFGLGALNYGYTF. CDR3 DNA: TGTGCCAGCAGTTTTGGGCTGGGGGCCCTTAACTATGGCTACACCTTC. V and J are TRBV27 and TRBJ1-2, with D possibly being TRBD1 (6 bases). The V gene's germline CDR1 is MNHEY and CDR2 SMNVEV (reference sequence). Trimming removed 3 bases at V and 1 base at J, with 15 bases between. The CDR3 totals 16 residues.